What follows are 14 T cell receptor beta chains derived from one specimen sequenced in a study of blood T cell repertoires in COVID-19. Sequencing was performed with immunoSEQ multiplex PCR; in TCRdb, only in-frame clones are kept and a portion is missing. The data contain fewer than 350,000 clones, roughly 90% of them seen just once; the ten biggest clones take up about 2.5%. The sample comprised PBMCs or T cells enriched from blood (not recorded which). The receptors were sampled from a woman between 40 and 50 years old with acute COVID-19.

The V call is TRBV5-3, the J call TRBJ2-7; TRBD1 agrees at 9 bases. TRBV5-3 is assigned to the ORF class and has an uncertain function. Germline trimming cut 2 bases from V and 3 bases from J; bases unmatched to any gene: 9. The CDR3 length is 16 residues. This chain's CDR3 is CARSFVGTGSNYEQYF. The CDR3 nucleotides are TGTGCCAGAAGCTTTGTCGGGACAGGGTCTAACTACGAGCAGTACTTC.

This chain uses TRBV3-1 (or the pseudogene TRBV3-2) with TRBJ1-2, with a weak D call TRBD1 (6 bases). The CDR3 contains 14 residues. From germline, CDR1 is LGHDT and CDR2 YNNKEL (reference sequence). V lost 1 base and J lost 8, with 14 bases in between. Here the CDR3 reads CASSQGTGRSGYTF. Here the CDR3 DNA reads TGTGCCAGCAGCCAAGGTACAGGGCGGAGCGGCTACACCTTC.

The V call is TRBV19, the J call TRBJ1-4; D gene uncertain. Germline V gene sequence: CDR1 LNHDA, CDR2 SQIVND (reference sequence). The CDR3 has 15 residues. The V and J ends lost 3 bases and 1 base respectively, with 9 bases between them. The CDR3 bases are TGTGCCAGTAGTATTCCCCGGGAAACTAATGAAAAACTGTTTTTT. As protein: CASSIPRETNEKLFF.

The chain has TRBV4-3 and TRBJ1-6; D is possibly TRBD1 (5 bases). Looked up from germline, CDR1 is LGHNA and CDR2 is YSLEER. This CDR3 region has 15 residues. Between the trimmed V and J ends, which lost 1 base and 3 bases, there was a span of 7 bases. CDR3 coding DNA: TGCGCCAGCAGCCAAGCGGGGGGCTATAATTCACCCCTCCACTTT. As protein: CASSQAGGYNSPLHF.

The chain couples TRBV6-7 to TRBJ2-7, with 9 bases identical to TRBD1. TRBV6-7 is an open reading frame, and its role is uncertain. J gave up 5 bases and V 0 bases, and 8 bases lay outside the gene matches. CDR3 length: 16 residues. The CDR3 region has the DNA TGTGCCAGCAGTTACTCTAGGGGACAGGGCGGCCACGAGCAGTACTTC. It specifies CASSYSRGQGGHEQYF.

The V call is TRBV18, the J call TRBJ1-5, with a weak D call TRBD1 (5 bases). Germline assignment: CDR1 KGHSH and CDR2 LQKENI. The CDR3 sequence is 13 residues long. V lost 2 bases, J lost 9 bases, and 11 bases lay in between. CDR3 DNA sequence: TGTGCCAGCTCACCAGGGGGGGTCGGGCCCCAGCATTTT. It translates to CASSPGGVGPQHF.

V usage is TRBV27 and J usage is TRBJ2-1; D not resolved. Trimming took 4 bases from V and 2 from J, leaving 3 bases between them. The germline V gene encodes CDR1 MNHEY and CDR2 SMNVEV (reference sequence). The CDR3 totals 12 residues. The CDR3 loop reads CASSSTYNEQFF. The CDR3 DNA reads TGTGCCAGCAGTTCCACCTACAATGAGCAGTTCTTC.

V gene TRBV3-1 (or the pseudogene TRBV3-2) combines with J gene TRBJ2-7; TRBD2 is a possible D gene (5 bases). The CDR3 length is 14 residues. The germline CDR1 and CDR2 sequences are LGHDT and YNNKEL (reference sequence). Trimming removed 4 bases at V and 7 bases at J, with 17 bases between. CDR3: CASSRIMPPGEQYF. The CDR3 DNA reads as TGTGCCAGCAGCCGTATTATGCCTCCGGGGGAGCAGTACTTC.

The chain uses TRBV30 and TRBJ2-3, with a weak D call TRBD1 (5 bases). Germline-derived CDR1 and CDR2 are GTSNPN and SVGIG (reference sequence). The V and J ends lost 3 bases and 4 bases respectively, with 11 bases between them. This CDR3 has 13 residues. CDR3 amino acids: CAWRGRPADTQYF. CDR3 bases: TGTGCCTGGAGGGGGCGCCCCGCAGATACGCAGTATTTT.

This clone was picked up one time. The genes are TRBV6-5 and TRBJ2-2; D remains unclear. This CDR3 has 14 amino acids. The V end lost 5 bases, the J end lost 2 bases, and 9 bases lay between the germline ends. CDR1 and CDR2 from the germline V gene are MNHEY and SVGAGI. As DNA, the CDR3 is TGTGCCAGCAGTCTATCTGTTAACACCGGGGAGCTGTTTTTT. This sequence encodes CASSLSVNTGELFF.

J is TRBJ2-1 and V is TRBV15, with TRBD2 identical over 11 bases. CDR1 and CDR2 from the germline V gene are LNHNV and YYDKDF (reference sequence). Trimming took 1 base from V and 4 from J; bases not matched to a gene: 6. The CDR3 has 17 amino acids. CDR3 in amino acids: CATSRGPGLAVYNEQFF. CDR3 sequence (DNA): TGTGCCACCAGCAGAGGGCCGGGACTAGCGGTTTACAATGAGCAGTTCTTC. Full variable domain (remainder filled in from reference TRBV15 and TRBJ2-1): DAMVIQNPRYQVTQFGKPVTLSCSQTLNHNVMYWYQQKSSQAPKLLFHYYDKDFNNEADTPDNFQSRRPNTSFCFLDIRSPGLGDTAMYLCATSRGPGLAVYNEQFFGPGTRLTVL.

This sequence joins TRBV7-9 and TRBJ2-2, with 8 bases that match TRBD2. Germline lookup yields CDR1 SEHNR and CDR2 FQNEAQ (reference sequence). This CDR3 region has 16 residues. V trimming: 1 base; J trimming: 3 bases; junction bases outside the gene matches: 4. The CDR3 loop is CASSLVLAGHTGELFF. DNA of the CDR3: TGTGCCAGCAGCTTAGTCCTAGCGGGCCACACCGGGGAGCTGTTTTTT.

The chain has TRBV5-4 and TRBJ1-1; maybe TRBD1 (5 bases). The germline CDR1 and CDR2 sequences are SGHNT and YYREEE (reference sequence). V lost 0 bases to trimming and J lost 6 bases, with 18 bases between them. The CDR3 has 16 residues. As DNA, the CDR3 is TGTGCCAGCAGCTTGGTGCCAATTGTAGGGGAACCTGAAGCTTTCTTT. This gives the protein CASSLVPIVGEPEAFF.

The rearrangement links TRBV11-3 to TRBJ2-5, with 7 bases that match TRBD1. The ends lost 4 bases at V and 4 bases at J; junction bases unmatched: 6. The CDR3 consists of 14 residues. Germline CDR1 reads SGHNT; CDR2 reads YENEEA. DNA for the CDR3: TGTGCCAGCAGCTCTGAGACAGGGATAGAGACCCAGTACTTC. Translated, it gives CASSSETGIETQYF. Based on the CDR3 plus reference TRBV11-3 and TRBJ2-5, the full variable domain is EAGVVQSPRYKIIEKKQPVAFWCNPISGHNTLYWYLQNLGQGPELLIRYENEEAVDDSQLPKDRFSAERLKGVDSTLKIQPAELGDSAVYLCASSSETGIETQYFGPGTRLLVL.